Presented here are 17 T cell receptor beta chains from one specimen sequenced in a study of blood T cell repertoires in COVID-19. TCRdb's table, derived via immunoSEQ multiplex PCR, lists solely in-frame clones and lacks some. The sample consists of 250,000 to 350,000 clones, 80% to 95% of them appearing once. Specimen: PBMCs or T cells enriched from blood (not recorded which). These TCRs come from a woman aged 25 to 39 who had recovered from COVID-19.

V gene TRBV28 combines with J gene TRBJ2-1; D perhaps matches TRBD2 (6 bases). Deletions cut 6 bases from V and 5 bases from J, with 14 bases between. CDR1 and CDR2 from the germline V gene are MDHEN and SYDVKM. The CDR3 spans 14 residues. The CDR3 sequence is CASSRGAVHNEQFF. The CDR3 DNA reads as TGTGCCAGCAGCCGCGGGGCGGTCCACAATGAGCAGTTCTTC.

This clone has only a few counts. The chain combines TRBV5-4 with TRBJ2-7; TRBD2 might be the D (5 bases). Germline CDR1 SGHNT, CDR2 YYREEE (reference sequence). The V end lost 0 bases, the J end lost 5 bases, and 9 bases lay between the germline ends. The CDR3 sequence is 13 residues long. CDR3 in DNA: TGTGCCAGCAGCTTGGTTGGGAGCAACGAGCAGTACTTC. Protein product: CASSLVGSNEQYF. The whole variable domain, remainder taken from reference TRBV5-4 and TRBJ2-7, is ETGVTQSPTHLIKTRGQQVTLRCSSQSGHNTVSWYQQALGQGPQFIFQYYREEENGRGNFPPRFSGLQFPNYSSELNVNALELDDSALYLCASSLVGSNEQYFGPGTRLTVT.

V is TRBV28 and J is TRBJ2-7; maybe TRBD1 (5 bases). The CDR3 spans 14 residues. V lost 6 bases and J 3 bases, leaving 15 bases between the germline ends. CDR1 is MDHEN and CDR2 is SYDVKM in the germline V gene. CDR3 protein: CASRLAGQGYEQYF. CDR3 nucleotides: TGTGCCAGCAGGCTCGCAGGGCAGGGCTACGAGCAGTACTTC. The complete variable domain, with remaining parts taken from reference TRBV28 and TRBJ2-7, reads DVKVTQSSRYLVKRTGEKVFLECVQDMDHENMFWYRQDPGLGLRLIYFSYDVKMKEKGDIPEGYSVSREKKERFSLILESASTNQTSMYLCASRLAGQGYEQYFGPGTRLTVT.

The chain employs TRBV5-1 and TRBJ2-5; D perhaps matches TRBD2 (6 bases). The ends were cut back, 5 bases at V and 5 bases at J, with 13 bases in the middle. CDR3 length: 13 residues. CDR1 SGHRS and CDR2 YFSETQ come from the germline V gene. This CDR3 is CASSVAVGETQYF. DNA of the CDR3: TGCGCCAGCAGTGTAGCGGTAGGGGAGACCCAGTACTTC.

The CDR3 nucleotides read TGTGCCCGAGGCGGGCGGGCATCCGGAAACACCATATATTTT. This sequence encodes CARGGRASGNTIYF. The chain links TRBV19 to TRBJ1-3; D gene uncertain. Germline V CDR1 and CDR2: LNHDA, SQIVND (reference sequence). This CDR3 region has 14 residues. Trimming left V 11 bases short and J 4 bases short, with 18 bases between.

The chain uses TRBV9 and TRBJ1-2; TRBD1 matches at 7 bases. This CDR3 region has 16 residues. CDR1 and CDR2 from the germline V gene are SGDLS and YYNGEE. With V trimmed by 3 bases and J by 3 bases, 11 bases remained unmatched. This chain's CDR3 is CASSETGPPSDYGYTF. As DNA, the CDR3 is TGTGCCAGCAGCGAGACAGGGCCCCCGTCGGACTATGGCTACACCTTC.

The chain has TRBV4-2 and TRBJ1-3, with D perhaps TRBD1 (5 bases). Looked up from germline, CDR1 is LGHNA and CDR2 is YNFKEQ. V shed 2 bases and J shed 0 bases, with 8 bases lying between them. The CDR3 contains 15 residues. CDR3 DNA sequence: TGTGCCAGCAGCCAACAGGGATCCTCTGGAAACACCATATATTTT. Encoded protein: CASSQQGSSGNTIYF.

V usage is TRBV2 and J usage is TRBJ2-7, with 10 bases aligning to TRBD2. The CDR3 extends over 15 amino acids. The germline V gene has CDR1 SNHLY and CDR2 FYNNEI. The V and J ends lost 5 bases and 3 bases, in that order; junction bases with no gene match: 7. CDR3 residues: CASSPTSGIYYEQYF. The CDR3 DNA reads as TGTGCCAGCAGTCCAACTAGCGGGATTTACTACGAGCAGTACTTC.

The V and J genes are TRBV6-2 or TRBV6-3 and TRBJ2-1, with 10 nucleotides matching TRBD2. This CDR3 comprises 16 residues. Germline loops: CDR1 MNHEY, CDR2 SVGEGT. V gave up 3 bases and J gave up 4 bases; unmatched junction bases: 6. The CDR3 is CASSYYGSGGYNEQFF. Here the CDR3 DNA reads TGTGCCAGCAGTTATTACGGTAGCGGGGGGTACAATGAGCAGTTCTTC.

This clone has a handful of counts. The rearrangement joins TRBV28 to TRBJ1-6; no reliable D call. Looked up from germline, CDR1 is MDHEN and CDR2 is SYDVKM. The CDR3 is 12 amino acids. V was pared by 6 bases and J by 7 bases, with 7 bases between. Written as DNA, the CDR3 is TGTGCCAGCAGGACTCAAAATTCACCCCTCCACTTT. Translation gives CASRTQNSPLHF.

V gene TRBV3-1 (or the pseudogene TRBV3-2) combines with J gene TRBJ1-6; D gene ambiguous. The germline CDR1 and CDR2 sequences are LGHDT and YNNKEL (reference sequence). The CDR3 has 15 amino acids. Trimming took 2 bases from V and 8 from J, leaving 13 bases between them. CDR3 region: CASSQRFALDSPLHF. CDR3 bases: TGTGCCAGCAGCCAAAGATTCGCGTTGGATTCACCCCTCCACTTT.

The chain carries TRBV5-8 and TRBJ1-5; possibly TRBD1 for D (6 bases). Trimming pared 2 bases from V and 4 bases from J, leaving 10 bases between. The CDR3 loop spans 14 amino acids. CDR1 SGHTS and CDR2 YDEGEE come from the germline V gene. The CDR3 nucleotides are TGTGCCAGCAGCTTCCTACAGGGTAATCAGCCCCAGCATTTT. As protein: CASSFLQGNQPQHF. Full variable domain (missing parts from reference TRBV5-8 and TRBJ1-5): EAGVTQSPTHLIKTRGQQATLRCSPISGHTSVYWYQQALGLGLQFLLWYDEGEERNRGNFPPRFSGRQFPNYSSELNVNALELEDSALYLCASSFLQGNQPQHFGDGTRLSIL.

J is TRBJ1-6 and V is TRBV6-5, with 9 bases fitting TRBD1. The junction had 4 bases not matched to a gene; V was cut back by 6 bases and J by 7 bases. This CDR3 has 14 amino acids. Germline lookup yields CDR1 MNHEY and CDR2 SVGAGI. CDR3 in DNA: TGTGCCAGCAGCACAGACAGGGGGAATTCACCCCTCCACTTT. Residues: CASSTDRGNSPLHF.

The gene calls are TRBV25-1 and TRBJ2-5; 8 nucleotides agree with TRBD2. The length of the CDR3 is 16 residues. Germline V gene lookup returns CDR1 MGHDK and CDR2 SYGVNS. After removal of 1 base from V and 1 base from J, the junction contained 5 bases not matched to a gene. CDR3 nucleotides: TGTGCCAGCAGTGAATCTGCGGGGGGCCGCCAAGAGACCCAGTACTTC. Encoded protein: CASSESAGGRQETQYF.

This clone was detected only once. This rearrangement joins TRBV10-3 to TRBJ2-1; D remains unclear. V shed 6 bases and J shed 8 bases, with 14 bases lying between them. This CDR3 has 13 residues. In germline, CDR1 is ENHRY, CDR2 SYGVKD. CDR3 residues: CAISAAAVDEQFF. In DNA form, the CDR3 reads TGTGCCATCAGCGCCGCCGCAGTCGATGAGCAGTTCTTC.

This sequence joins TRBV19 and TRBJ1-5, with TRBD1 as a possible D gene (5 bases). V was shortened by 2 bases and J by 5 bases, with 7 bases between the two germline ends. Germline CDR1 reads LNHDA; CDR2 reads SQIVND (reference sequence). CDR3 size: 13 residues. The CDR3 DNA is TGTGCCAGTAGTATACTAGGGGATCAGCCCCAGCATTTT. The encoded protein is CASSILGDQPQHF.

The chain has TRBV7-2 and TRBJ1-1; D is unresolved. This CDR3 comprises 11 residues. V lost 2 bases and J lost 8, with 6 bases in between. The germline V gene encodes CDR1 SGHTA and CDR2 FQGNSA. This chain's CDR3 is CASSLFGEAFF. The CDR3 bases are TGTGCCAGCAGCTTATTCGGGGAAGCTTTCTTT.